This record covers a single T cell receptor (beta chain). Its antigen is not known. Data came from immunoSEQ multiplex PCR; TCRdb stores just in-frame clones and leaves some out. The table has roughly 8,200 clones, around 77% seen once; the top ten hold roughly 8.4%. This CDR3 is 17 amino acids long. CDR1 and CDR2 (germline): GTSNPN, SVGIG (reference sequence). The ends lost 3 bases at V and 10 bases at J; junction bases unmatched: 14. The sample is drawn from a study of T cell repertoires in ileal Crohn's disease. Study-level findings and limits: Compared with CD4 T cells, sorted CD8 cells carried more expanded clones.

Sequencing input: ileal tissue. This chain joins TRBV30 and TRBJ1-6, with 11 bases aligning to TRBD1. The TCR originated in an adult with Crohn's disease. The CDR3 DNA reads as TGTGCCTGGAGGTCCCCCTCGGGACAGGGGGGTACGTCACCCCTCCACTTT. It is translated as CAWRSPSGQGGTSPLHF.